This is a list of T cell receptor beta chains from one sample in a study of identifying expanded T cells in peripheral blood. Profiling relied on immunoSEQ multiplex PCR, and the TCRdb table lists in-frame clones only, not all of them. The sample includes about 120,000 clones, more than 75% of them seen just once. The specimen was blood. The receptor set was obtained from a person between 18 and 70 years old in good health. Both conserved end residues are part of each CDR3. A D gene is named only where the DNA matches it firmly. Size is omitted from some rows. Given values are once, few, many or a class for expanded clones.

v_gene	j_gene	abundance	d_gene	CDR3aa	CDR3nt
TRBV18	TRBJ1-2	NA	NA	CASPTGAGDYGYTF	TGTGCCAGCCCCACGGGGGCAGGGGACTATGGCTACACCTTC
TRBV2	TRBJ2-4	NA	NA	CASSEGGTNVNIQYF	TGTGCCAGCAGTGAAGGGGGGACAAATGTAAACATTCAGTACTTC
TRBV5-6	TRBJ1-2	few	NA	CASSLWSAKYGYTF	TGTGCCAGCAGCTTGTGGTCAGCTAAGTATGGCTACACCTTC
TRBV6-4	TRBJ2-2	NA	TRBD1	CASSDSRDRDTGELFF	TGTGCCAGCAGTGACTCCCGGGACAGGGACACCGGGGAGCTGTTTTTT
TRBV5-8	TRBJ2-6	NA	TRBD1	CASSKGTASSGANVLTF	TGTGCCAGCAGCAAAGGGACAGCGAGCTCTGGGGCCAACGTCCTGACTTTC
TRBV19	TRBJ1-4	NA	NA	CASSPWDGSTNEKLFF	TGTGCCAGTAGTCCTTGGGACGGCTCAACTAATGAAAAACTGTTTTTT
TRBV9	TRBJ1-2	NA	NA	CASSVAGSNYGYTF	TGTGCCAGCAGCGTAGCTGGGTCTAACTATGGCTACACCTTC
TRBV11-2	TRBJ1-2	NA	NA	CASSSGGAGLNGYTF	TGTGCCAGCAGCTCCGGGGGCGCAGGGCTTAACGGCTACACCTTC
TRBV10-2	TRBJ2-1	NA	TRBD2	CASSGGGSSYNEQFF	TGCGCCAGCAGCGGCGGGGGAAGCTCCTACAATGAGCAGTTCTTC
TRBV19	TRBJ2-7	NA	NA	CASSFGAAYEQYF	TGTGCCAGTAGTTTCGGGGCGGCTTACGAGCAGTACTTC
TRBV10-3	TRBJ1-2	once	NA	CAISGSSLGVDNYGYTF	TGTGCCATCAGTGGATCTAGCCTAGGGGTTGATAACTATGGCTACACCTTC
TRBV5-8	TRBJ2-5	NA	TRBD2	CASSLRLAGALLQETQYF	TGTGCCAGCAGCTTGAGACTAGCGGGGGCCCTATTACAAGAGACCCAGTACTTC
TRBV10-3	TRBJ2-7	NA	TRBD1	CAISRDRLYEQYF	TGTGCCATCAGCCGGGACAGACTCTACGAGCAGTACTTC
TRBV15	TRBJ2-1	NA	NA	CATSRFPNNEQFF	TGTGCCACCAGCAGGTTCCCGAACAATGAGCAGTTCTTC
TRBV4-1	TRBJ2-5	few	TRBD1	CASTMMPGTGANQETQYF	TGCGCCAGCACCATGATGCCGGGGACAGGGGCCAATCAAGAGACCCAGTACTTC
TRBV6-1	TRBJ1-6	NA	NA	CASSEVRDTHSPLHF	TGTGCCAGCAGTGAAGTGAGGGATACTCATTCACCCCTCCACTTT
TRBV4-3	TRBJ2-6	NA	NA	CASSQEVLPRVSIGANVLTF	TGCGCCAGCAGCCAGGAAGTCCTCCCAAGGGTATCCATTGGGGCCAACGTCCTGACTTTC
TRBV7-3	TRBJ2-5	NA	TRBD2	CASSPKGEGETQYF	TGTGCCAGCAGCCCAAAAGGGGAGGGGGAGACCCAGTACTTC
TRBV7-3	TRBJ1-1	NA	TRBD1	CASSVDRGRGSEAFF	TGTGCCAGCAGCGTAGACAGGGGAAGGGGAAGTGAAGCTTTCTTT
TRBV15	TRBJ2-1	NA	NA	CATSSDYSYNEQFF	TGTGCCACCAGCTCGGACTACTCCTACAATGAGCAGTTCTTC
TRBV9	TRBJ1-2	NA	TRBD1	CASSGYDRGRWPEGYTF	TGTGCCAGCAGCGGATACGACAGGGGGCGCTGGCCGGAAGGCTACACCTTC
TRBV2	TRBJ2-5	NA	NA	CASSDRRSAEETQYF	TGTGCCAGCAGTGATAGGAGATCGGCGGAGGAGACCCAGTACTTC
TRBV4-1	TRBJ1-2	NA	NA	CASSQDMAGPLYGYTF	TGCGCCAGCAGCCAAGATATGGCAGGCCCTCTCTATGGCTACACCTTC
TRBV27	TRBJ2-7	NA	NA	CASRSGYEQYF	TGTGCCAGCCGATCTGGTTACGAGCAGTACTTC
TRBV7-8	TRBJ1-1	NA	NA	CASSLRGNAAEAFF	TGTGCCAGCAGCTTAAGGGGCAACGCGGCTGAAGCTTTCTTT
TRBV6-5	TRBJ1-2	NA	TRBD1	CASSYRGTGGGYGYTF	TGTGCCAGCAGTTACAGAGGGACAGGGGGTGGCTATGGCTACACCTTC
TRBV19	TRBJ2-7	NA	NA	CASSTPHGKYLYEQYF	TGTGCCAGTAGTACCCCACATGGAAAGTACCTCTACGAGCAGTACTTC
TRBV4-3	TRBJ2-6	few	NA	CASSQDPGAGANVLTF	TGCGCCAGCAGCCAAGACCCAGGGGCCGGGGCCAACGTCCTGACTTTC
TRBV6-5	TRBJ2-2	NA	NA	CASIGRANTGELFF	TGTGCCAGCATCGGCAGGGCGAACACCGGGGAGCTGTTTTTT